Given below is one T cell receptor beta chain in context. This sample stems from a study of technical replicates of blood from a handful of donors. TCRdb's copy holds only in-frame clones and misses some; the assay was immunoSEQ multiplex PCR. The sample has some 81,000 clones, 75% to 95% seen once. This clonotype was obtained from a human donor in good health. Sequencing was performed on T cells isolated from PBMCs.

The CDR3 region is CASSLAYNEQYF. DNA of the CDR3: TGTGCCAGCAGCTTAGCCTATAACGAGCAGTACTTC. This chain joins TRBV7-9 and TRBJ2-7; D unresolved. The germline V gene encodes CDR1 SEHNR and CDR2 FQNEAQ (reference sequence). The CDR3 extends over 12 amino acids. The germline V and J ends were trimmed by 0 bases and 5 bases, with 5 bases remaining between them.